This T cell receptor (beta chain) appears in the sequencing data of a study of blood T cell repertoires in COVID-19. Study background: PBMCs, B-cell-depleted T cells, or T cells provided the cDNA or gDNA that made up the material.

Profiled with immunoSEQ multiplex PCR; TCRdb holds only in-frame clones, not every one. The profile shows some 130,000 clones, 80% of them singletons. The CDR3 runs to 14 residues. In germline, CDR1 is LNHDA, CDR2 SQIVND (reference sequence). Trimming cost V 3 bases and J 2 bases, with 9 bases left between them. The receptor was derived from a man in his 70s with acute or convalescent COVID-19. The sequenced material came from peripheral blood. The V call is TRBV19, the J call TRBJ2-3; D perhaps matches TRBD1 (5 bases). The CDR3 bases are TGTGCCAGTAGTATGGCCAGGGACACAGATACGCAGTATTTT. Translating gives CASSMARDTDTQYF.